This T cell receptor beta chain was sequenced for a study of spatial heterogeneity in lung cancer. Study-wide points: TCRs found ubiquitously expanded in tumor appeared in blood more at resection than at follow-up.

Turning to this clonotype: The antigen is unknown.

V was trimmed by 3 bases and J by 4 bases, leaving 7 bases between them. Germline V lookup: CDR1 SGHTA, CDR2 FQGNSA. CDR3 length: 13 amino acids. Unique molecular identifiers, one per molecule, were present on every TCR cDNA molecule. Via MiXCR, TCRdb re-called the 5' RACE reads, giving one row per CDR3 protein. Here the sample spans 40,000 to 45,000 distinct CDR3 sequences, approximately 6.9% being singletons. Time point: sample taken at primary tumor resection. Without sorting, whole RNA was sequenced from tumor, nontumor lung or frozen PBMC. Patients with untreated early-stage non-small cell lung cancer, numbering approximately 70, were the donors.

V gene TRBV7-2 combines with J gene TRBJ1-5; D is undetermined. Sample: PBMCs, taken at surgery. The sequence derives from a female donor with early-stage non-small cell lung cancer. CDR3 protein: CASSFKGNQPQHF. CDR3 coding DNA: TGTGCCAGCAGCTTCAAGGGTAATCAGCCCCAGCATTTT.